Included here is one T cell receptor beta chain sequence, with context. There is no known antigen for this receptor. The sample holds no much larger clone one base away, and base qualities are not on file. This record comes from a study of regulatory T cells in long-lasting Graves disease (dated by TCRdb to the early 2020s). Some background on the complete study: Persistent Graves' disease meant more than 5 years of antithyroid drug treatment with TSH receptor autoantibodies that stayed positive. Persistent Graves' disease patients were compared with newly diagnosed Graves' disease patients by peripheral blood TCR sequencing and RNA sequencing. TCR sequencing covered around 13 persistent and some 20 newly diagnosed Graves' disease patients, some 35 samples in total. The study was registered as a clinical trial and conducted in China. In the clinical cohort, patients with persistent Graves' disease had used antithyroid drugs for an average of about 9.3 years. Findings and caveats that apply to the study as a whole: The authors acknowledged the small sample size as a limitation that may reduce accuracy. Patients with persistent disease shared more public clonotypes (fewer than 3,000) than newly diagnosed patients did (approximately 970). Because the primary lesion, thyroid tissue, could not be accessed, the study looked at peripheral blood alone. Only the TCR beta chain was sequenced and analyzed. Lower TCR Shannon entropy and fewer highly expanded clones were observed in persistent Graves' disease patients than in newly diagnosed patients, which suggested clonal expansion. Persistent disease showed preferential use of TRBV28, TRBJ1-2 and TRBJ2-5, whereas newly diagnosed disease favored TRBV20-1 and TRBJ2-1.

The library was produced with multiplex PCR. The data were produced on an Illumina HiSeq 4000. TCR beta libraries were built with iRepertoire HTBI primers and Arm-PCR amplification of CDR3 regions. Before sequencing, the PCR products went through gel purification. From the authors' description of their analysis: Gene usage analysis of CDR3 amino acid clonotypes relied on the roughly 60 TRBV and 13 to 15 TRBJ segments identified across samples. Filtered high-quality paired reads were merged into contigs using COPE and FqMerger. BLAST was used to align contigs to the IMGT TRBV, TRBD and TRBJ reference genes, and CDR3 was defined following IMGT. Clonotypes above 0.1% frequency were classified as highly expanded clones. Repertoire diversity was measured by Shannon entropy, and V-J evenness by the Gini coefficient. Public clonotypes were defined as clonotypes shared by more than one individual. TCRdb took the public reads, trimmed them with fastp at Q25, ran MiXCR for clone calling and kept in-frame beta chains. Each record represents a unique CDR3 protein, reported with the most common genes and DNA among its rows. For this entry, the V and J calls and clone size follow TCRdb and not the study's own pipeline. For this sample there are 600,000 to 800,000 distinct CDR3 sequences; around 32% appear just once. Under 55% of the sample is taken by the ten largest.

In light of the paper, this sample's time point label describes: persistent/refractory GD, antithyroid drugs over 5 years with positive TRAb. For both TCR sequencing and RNA sequencing, RNA was extracted from PBMCs using TRIzol. The diagnosis of Graves' disease was made according to American Thyroid Association guidelines. Recruitment of patients was carried out at an endocrinology department in Xi'an, China. Each patient gave about 10 milliliters of peripheral blood, collected in an EDTA anticoagulant tube. Ficoll Paque Plus density gradient separation was used to isolate PBMCs, and no further T cell sorting was performed. An Agilent 2100 Bioanalyzer and agarose gel were used to assess RNA quality, and a NanoDrop 2000 was used to measure RNA concentration. CDR1 SGHNT and CDR2 YYREEE are derived from the germline V gene (reference sequence). The junction shows trimming of 5 bases on V and 0 bases on J, and the gene matches do not reach 4 bases of it. The CDR3 spans 16 residues, from the cysteine through the phenylalanine. This entry keeps only the CDR3 DNA: 48 bases, framed from base 1.

The rearranged chain carries TRBV5-4 and TRBJ2-2, with 10 bases in between that match TRBD1. Specimen: peripheral blood mononuclear cells (PBMCs), collected when the disease was refractory, from a patient treated with antithyroid drugs. The receptor was derived from a female donor with Graves disease. The DNA sequence follows: TGTGCCAGCAGGAGCGGGACAGGGGCGAACACCGGGGAGCTGTTTTTT. This codes for CASRSGTGANTGELFF.